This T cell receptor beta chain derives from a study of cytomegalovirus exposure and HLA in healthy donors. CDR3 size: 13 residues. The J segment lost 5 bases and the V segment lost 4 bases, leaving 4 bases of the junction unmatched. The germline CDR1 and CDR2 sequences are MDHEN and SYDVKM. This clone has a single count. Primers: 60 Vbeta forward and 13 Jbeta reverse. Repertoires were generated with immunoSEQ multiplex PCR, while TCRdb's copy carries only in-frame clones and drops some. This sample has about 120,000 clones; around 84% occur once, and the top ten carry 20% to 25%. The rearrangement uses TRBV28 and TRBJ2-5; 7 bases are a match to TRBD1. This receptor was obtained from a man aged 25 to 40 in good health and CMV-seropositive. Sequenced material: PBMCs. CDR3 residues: CASSSRGLETQYF. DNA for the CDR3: TGTGCCAGCAGTTCCAGGGGGTTGGAGACCCAGTACTTC.